This is a list of T cell receptor beta chains from one sample in a study of response to subunit inactivated influenza vaccine. From the RT-PCR reads, TCRdb called clonotypes with MiXCR, one entry per CDR3 protein. Of about 570,000 distinct CDR3 sequences in the sample, approximately 10% were seen once. This same sample was also taken into another study, of T cells expressing NK-cell markers.

The source material was PBMCs from blood, sampled on the day of vaccination. These receptors originate from a man aged 45 to 65 who received an inactivated influenza vaccine. The CDR3 runs from the conserved cysteine through the conserved F or W. The D gene is left open where the match is weak. The size of a clone is reported for some rows only, either as once, few or many, or as a class for expanded clones.

CDR3aa: CASSHANWGNEQFF; CDR3nt: TGTGCCAGCAGCCACGCCAATTGGGGTAATGAGCAGTTCTTC; j_gene: TRBJ2-1; abundance: few; d_gene: .; v_gene: TRBV7-2
CDR3aa: CASSSTPGQGDQETQYF; CDR3nt: TGCGCCAGCAGCTCGACCCCGGGACAGGGGGACCAAGAGACCCAGTACTTC; j_gene: TRBJ2-5; abundance: .; d_gene: TRBD1; v_gene: TRBV5-1
CDR3aa: CASSVELAAHNEQFF; CDR3nt: TGTGCCAGCAGCGTAGAACTAGCGGCCCACAATGAGCAGTTCTTC; j_gene: TRBJ2-1; abundance: .; d_gene: TRBD2; v_gene: TRBV9
CDR3aa: CATGRLWTDQNEKLFF; CDR3nt: TGTGCCACCGGCAGACTTTGGACGGACCAAAATGAAAAACTGTTTTTT; j_gene: TRBJ1-4; abundance: few; d_gene: .; v_gene: TRBV10-3
CDR3aa: CASTSGLAGGGEQFF; CDR3nt: TGTGCCAGCACCTCCGGACTAGCGGGAGGAGGTGAGCAGTTCTTC; j_gene: TRBJ2-1; abundance: .; d_gene: TRBD2; v_gene: TRBV6-2/TRBV6-3
CDR3aa: CASSPNTGNTEAFF; CDR3nt: TGTGCCAGCAGCCCCAATACGGGGAACACTGAAGCTTTCTTT; j_gene: TRBJ1-1; abundance: many; d_gene: .; v_gene: TRBV7-9
CDR3aa: CSARVPSGEKQETQYF; CDR3nt: TGCAGTGCTAGAGTGCCTAGCGGGGAGAAACAAGAGACCCAGTACTTC; j_gene: TRBJ2-5; abundance: few; d_gene: TRBD2; v_gene: TRBV20-1
CDR3aa: CASSYPVTGGPQHF; CDR3nt: TGTGCCAGCAGTTACCCCGTTACAGGGGGGCCCCAGCATTTT; j_gene: TRBJ1-5; abundance: many; d_gene: TRBD1; v_gene: TRBV6-2/TRBV6-3
CDR3aa: CASSPPISSHEQFF; CDR3nt: TGTGCCAGCTCACCACCGATCTCCTCCCATGAGCAGTTCTTC; j_gene: TRBJ2-1; abundance: .; d_gene: .; v_gene: TRBV18
CDR3aa: CATGEGGKETQYF; CDR3nt: TGTGCCACCGGAGAAGGGGGGAAAGAGACCCAGTACTTC; j_gene: TRBJ2-5; abundance: many; d_gene: .; v_gene: TRBV24-1
CDR3aa: CASSSETAEAFF; CDR3nt: TGTGCCAGCAGTTCCGAGACTGCTGAAGCTTTCTTT; j_gene: TRBJ1-1; abundance: few; d_gene: .; v_gene: TRBV6-5
CDR3aa: CASKSSGGHQETQYF; CDR3nt: TGTGCCAGCAAATCTAGCGGGGGCCACCAAGAGACCCAGTACTTC; j_gene: TRBJ2-5; abundance: .; d_gene: TRBD2; v_gene: TRBV12-3/TRBV12-4
CDR3aa: CASSLYGASAGNTGELFF; CDR3nt: TGCGCCAGCAGCTTGTATGGCGCGTCCGCGGGGAACACCGGGGAGCTGTTTTTT; j_gene: TRBJ2-2; abundance: .; d_gene: .; v_gene: TRBV5-1
CDR3aa: CSARQGHEQFF; CDR3nt: TGCAGTGCTAGACAGGGTCATGAGCAGTTCTTC; j_gene: TRBJ2-1; abundance: .; d_gene: .; v_gene: TRBV20-1
CDR3aa: CSVMDQGRGETQYF; CDR3nt: TGCAGTGTAATGGACCAGGGGAGGGGAGAGACCCAGTACTTC; j_gene: TRBJ2-5; abundance: many; d_gene: .; v_gene: TRBV20-1
CDR3aa: CASSYSGRAGNEQFF; CDR3nt: TGTGCCAGCAGCTATAGCGGGAGGGCCGGCAATGAGCAGTTCTTC; j_gene: TRBJ2-1; abundance: many; d_gene: TRBD2; v_gene: TRBV7-2
CDR3aa: CASGRHRGYGYTF; CDR3nt: TGTGCCAGCGGTAGACACCGTGGGTATGGCTACACCTTC; j_gene: TRBJ1-2; abundance: .; d_gene: .; v_gene: TRBV6-1
CDR3aa: CASSLGGGKGSYNEQYF; CDR3nt: TGTGCCAGCAGCTTAGGTGGTGGGAAGGGCTCCTACAATGAGCAGTACTTC; j_gene: TRBJ2-7; abundance: .; d_gene: .; v_gene: TRBV7-8
CDR3aa: CASSPRTLRETQYF; CDR3nt: TGTGCCAGCAGCCCTCGGACGCTCAGAGAGACCCAGTACTTC; j_gene: TRBJ2-5; abundance: many; d_gene: .; v_gene: TRBV3-1
CDR3aa: CAIRGQDTEAFF; CDR3nt: TGTGCCATCAGAGGACAGGATACTGAAGCTTTCTTT; j_gene: TRBJ1-1; abundance: many; d_gene: TRBD1; v_gene: TRBV10-3
CDR3aa: CSGDRASEETQYF; CDR3nt: TGCAGTGGCGACCGGGCCTCCGAAGAGACCCAGTACTTC; j_gene: TRBJ2-5; abundance: once; d_gene: .; v_gene: TRBV20-1
CDR3aa: CASSLVRVYSNQPQHF; CDR3nt: TGCGCCAGCAGCTTGGTCAGGGTTTATAGCAATCAGCCCCAGCATTTT; j_gene: TRBJ1-5; abundance: few; d_gene: .; v_gene: TRBV5-1
CDR3aa: CASSTGGGAGTDTQYF; CDR3nt: TGTGCCAGCTCGACTGGAGGGGGCGCGGGCACAGATACGCAGTATTTT; j_gene: TRBJ2-3; abundance: .; d_gene: .; v_gene: TRBV18
CDR3aa: CASDGVDRGFSGNTIYF; CDR3nt: TGTGCCAGCGACGGTGTTGACAGGGGGTTTTCTGGAAACACCATATATTTT; j_gene: TRBJ1-3; abundance: few; d_gene: TRBD1; v_gene: TRBV12-3/TRBV12-4
CDR3aa: CAWTHSRNTEAFF; CDR3nt: TGTGCCTGGACCCACAGCCGGAACACTGAAGCTTTCTTT; j_gene: TRBJ1-1; abundance: .; d_gene: .; v_gene: TRBV30
CDR3aa: CATRDSRRDHQETQYF; CDR3nt: TGTGCCACCAGGGACTCTCGCCGGGACCACCAAGAGACCCAGTACTTC; j_gene: TRBJ2-5; abundance: .; d_gene: .; v_gene: TRBV24-1
CDR3aa: CASSISLTSGNTIYF; CDR3nt: TGTGCCAGCAGCATCTCCCTCACCTCTGGAAACACCATATATTTT; j_gene: TRBJ1-3; abundance: few; d_gene: .; v_gene: TRBV12-3/TRBV12-4
CDR3aa: CASSSGTGGVETQYF; CDR3nt: TGCGCCAGCAGCTCCGGGACAGGGGGCGTAGAGACCCAGTACTTC; j_gene: TRBJ2-5; abundance: few; d_gene: TRBD1; v_gene: TRBV5-1
CDR3aa: CSARESSGTGYGYTF; CDR3nt: TGCAGTGCTAGGGAATCCTCCGGAACAGGCTATGGCTACACCTTC; j_gene: TRBJ1-2; abundance: many; d_gene: .; v_gene: TRBV20-1
CDR3aa: CASTVGGGGKTGELFF; CDR3nt: TGCGCCAGCACCGTCGGGGGCGGGGGAAAAACCGGGGAGCTGTTTTTT; j_gene: TRBJ2-2; abundance: .; d_gene: .; v_gene: TRBV5-1
CDR3aa: CATSRETRTGELFF; CDR3nt: TGTGCCACCAGCAGAGAGACTAGGACCGGGGAGCTGTTTTTT; j_gene: TRBJ2-2; abundance: .; d_gene: .; v_gene: TRBV15
CDR3aa: CASSQILGTGAGEQYF; CDR3nt: TGTGCCAGCAGTCAGATTTTAGGGACAGGGGCTGGCGAGCAGTACTTC; j_gene: TRBJ2-7; abundance: .; d_gene: TRBD1; v_gene: TRBV28